A single sample is the source of the 8 T cell receptor beta chains below, sequenced in a study of T cell responses to AZD1222 COVID-19 vaccine. Only in-frame clones appear in the TCRdb table, and some are missing; sequencing was by immunoSEQ multiplex PCR. The sample holds about 130,000 clones, 70% to 90% seen once. The input for sequencing was peripheral blood, taken on day 0 of AZD1222 vaccination. These receptor sequences come from an adult in good health.

The CDR3 DNA follows: TGTGCCAGCAGCCTTAGCGGGAGTGGCGGCACAGATACGCAGTATTTT. Amino acids: CASSLSGSGGTDTQYF. This sequence joins TRBV9 and TRBJ2-3, with 9 bases fitting TRBD2. Germline loops: CDR1 SGDLS, CDR2 YYNGEE. CDR3 length: 16 amino acids. V trimming: 4 bases; J trimming: 1 base; junction bases outside the gene matches: 7.

The chain uses TRBV5-4 and TRBJ2-2; a weak D match, TRBD1 (5 bases). V lost 5 bases, J lost 4 bases, and 12 bases lay in between. There are 14 residues in the CDR3. Germline CDR1 SGHNT, CDR2 YYREEE (reference sequence). The CDR3 is CASSLQGTTGELFF. The CDR3, as DNA: TGTGCCAGCAGTCTCCAGGGTACCACCGGGGAGCTGTTTTTT. Supplemented by reference TRBV5-4 and TRBJ2-2, the full variable domain reads ETGVTQSPTHLIKTRGQQVTLRCSSQSGHNTVSWYQQALGQGPQFIFQYYREEENGRGNFPPRFSGLQFPNYSSELNVNALELDDSALYLCASSLQGTTGELFFGEGSRLTVL.

The chain has TRBV2 and TRBJ2-5; 13 nucleotides line up with TRBD2. Germline V gives CDR1 SNHLY, CDR2 FYNNEI. The CDR3 spans 17 residues. The J segment lost 3 bases and the V segment lost 7 bases, leaving 11 bases of the junction unmatched. In DNA, the CDR3 is TGTGCCAGCAAGCGGATGTCCGGACTAGCGGGAGAAGAGACCCAGTACTTC. Protein product: CASKRMSGLAGEETQYF.

The count of this clone is one. V gene TRBV4-1 combines with J gene TRBJ1-5; D is unclear. The CDR3 spans 14 residues. Germline V gene lookup returns CDR1 MGHRA and CDR2 YSYEKL. Deletions cut 1 base from V and 3 bases from J, with 7 bases between. CDR3: CASSQGQFNQPQHF. The CDR3 coding sequence is TGCGCCAGCAGCCAAGGCCAGTTCAATCAGCCCCAGCATTTT.

This chain links TRBV28 with TRBJ1-1, with unresolved D. The V gene lost 3 bases and the J gene lost 1 base, with 6 bases spanning the gap. The CDR3 has 13 residues. Germline V gene sequence: CDR1 MDHEN, CDR2 SYDVKM. The CDR3 is CASSLRENTEAFF. CDR3 sequence (DNA): TGTGCCAGCAGTTTGAGGGAGAACACTGAAGCTTTCTTT.

The gene calls are TRBV4-1 and TRBJ1-4, with D possibly TRBD1 on 6 matching bases. Germline CDR1 is MGHRA and CDR2 is YSYEKL. CDR3 size: 15 residues. V shed 1 base and J shed 4 bases, with 10 bases lying between them. The chain's CDR3 is CASSQGQAVNEKLFF. Written as DNA, the CDR3 is TGCGCCAGCAGCCAAGGACAGGCCGTTAATGAAAAACTGTTTTTT.

The chain links TRBV19 to TRBJ1-5; TRBD1 aligns across 7 bases. After removal of 4 bases from V and 2 bases from J, the junction contained 8 bases not matched to a gene. The CDR3 is 16 amino acids. In germline, CDR1 is LNHDA, CDR2 SQIVND (reference sequence). CDR3 nucleotides: TGTGCCAGTAGTAGCCGACAGGGTTCGGGCAATCAGCCCCAGCATTTT. Translation gives CASSSRQGSGNQPQHF.

This clone was seen once. This chain links TRBV19 with TRBJ1-1, with TRBD1 matching over 8 bases. The germline gives CDR1 LNHDA, CDR2 SQIVND (reference sequence). CDR3 length equals 16 residues. The trim removed 7 bases at V and 10 bases at J, leaving 20 bases unmatched. CDR3 amino acids: CASNSLNRDRHFGAFF. The CDR3 DNA sequence: TGTGCCAGTAACTCTCTTAACCGGGACAGGCATTTTGGAGCTTTCTTT.